Below, 11 T cell receptor beta chains from the same sample are listed, as sequenced in a study of T cell responses to AZD1222 COVID-19 vaccine. The data were produced by immunoSEQ multiplex PCR, yet TCRdb's version contains in-frame clones alone and is incomplete. In the table there are about 140,000 clones, 75% to 90% of which are singletons. The material sequenced was peripheral blood, taken on day 0 of AZD1222 vaccination. These receptors were taken from an adult in good health.

The chain is built from TRBV7-2 and TRBJ1-2, with unresolved D. Germline CDR1 SGHTA, CDR2 FQGNSA. This CDR3 spans 12 amino acids. V was pared by 6 bases and J by 7 bases, with 12 bases between. CDR3: CASSDPGTGYTF. DNA for the CDR3: TGTGCCAGCAGTGATCCTGGAACTGGCTACACCTTC.

The genes are TRBV12-3 or TRBV12-4 and TRBJ1-1, with D unresolved. This CDR3 contains 13 residues. V was cut by 4 bases and J by 3 bases, with 9 bases left in between. The CDR3 coding sequence is TGTGCCAGCAGTTCGGAGCCCGACACTGAAGCTTTCTTT. It translates to CASSSEPDTEAFF.

The V and J genes are TRBV6-5 and TRBJ2-5, with 7 bases fitting TRBD2. V shed 4 bases, J shed 5 bases, and the junction held 7 bases outside the gene matches. The length of the CDR3 is 14 residues. The germline V gene encodes CDR1 MNHEY and CDR2 SVGAGI. CDR3 nucleotides: TGTGCCAGCAGTTCGCCGAGAGCGGGGGAGACCCAGTACTTC. Encoded protein: CASSSPRAGETQYF.

Points on this clone: Different DNA sequences within this sample yield the same CDR3. The chain has TRBV6-5 and TRBJ1-1; D perhaps matches TRBD1 (6 bases). CDR3 length: 14 amino acids. V lost 2 bases, J lost 1 base, and 8 bases lay in between. Germline assignment: CDR1 MNHEY and CDR2 SVGAGI. The CDR3 DNA reads TGTGCCAGCAGTTACGGGGGGCGGAACACTGAAGCTTTCTTT. Protein product: CASSYGGRNTEAFF.

This clone has only one observation. This rearrangement joins TRBV24-1 to TRBJ2-6; 9 bases fit TRBD1. CDR3 length equals 19 residues. Trimming removed 3 bases from V and 4 bases from J; junction bases left unmatched: 12. Germline V CDR1 and CDR2: KGHDR, SFDVKD. Here the CDR3 DNA reads TGTGCCACCAGTGATAGCGACCGGGACAGGGTTGCGGGGGCCAACGTCCTGACTTTC. Amino acids: CATSDSDRDRVAGANVLTF.

The CDR3 sequence: CASSFRVGDTEAFF. The CDR3 bases are TGTGCCAGCAGCTTCCGAGTGGGGGACACTGAAGCTTTCTTT. The chain joins TRBV7-9 to TRBJ1-1; D perhaps matches TRBD1 (5 bases). Deletions cut 3 bases from V and 3 bases from J, with 11 bases between. From germline, CDR1 is SEHNR and CDR2 FQNEAQ (reference sequence). This CDR3 spans 14 amino acids.

This rearrangement joins TRBV7-2 to TRBJ2-1; TRBD2 matches 7 bases. Trimming cost V 3 bases and J 7 bases; bases outside gene matches: 6. The germline V gene has CDR1 SGHTA and CDR2 FQGNSA. The CDR3 runs 14 residues. CDR3 sequence (DNA): TGTGCCAGCAGCTTGGGCGGGAGAGGGAATGAGCAGTTCTTC. Amino acids: CASSLGGRGNEQFF.

Only a few counts were recorded for this clone. This chain connects TRBV6-5 to TRBJ2-2, with 10 positions matching TRBD2. Trimming removed 5 bases from V and 7 bases from J; junction bases left unmatched: 7. This CDR3 comprises 15 residues. CDR1 and CDR2 (germline): MNHEY, SVGAGI. The CDR3 spells CASSRTSGDYGELFF. The CDR3 DNA reads TGTGCCAGCAGTCGGACTAGCGGCGATTACGGGGAGCTGTTTTTT.

This chain connects TRBV2 to TRBJ1-5; possible D gene TRBD1, 5 bases. The CDR3 is 14 amino acids. Germline V gives CDR1 SNHLY, CDR2 FYNNEI. Trimming took 8 bases from V and 4 from J, leaving 15 bases between them. CDR3 in amino acids: CASHQEGFNQPQHF. For the CDR3, the DNA is TGTGCCAGCCACCAGGAGGGGTTTAATCAGCCCCAGCATTTT.

The chain couples TRBV27 to TRBJ2-7; possible D gene TRBD2, 7 bases. Trimming took 3 bases from V and 0 from J, leaving 12 bases between them. This CDR3 has 15 amino acids. In germline, CDR1 is MNHEY, CDR2 SMNVEV (reference sequence). The CDR3 region has the DNA TGTGCCAGCAGTTTCGGCGGGGGCGGCTCCTACGAGCAGTACTTC. Translating it yields CASSFGGGGSYEQYF.

Written as DNA, the CDR3 is TGTGCCAGCAGCTCCGGGAACCCTGAAAAACTGTTTTTT. It translates to CASSSGNPEKLFF. The chain uses TRBV5-6 and TRBJ1-4; no clear D. The V end was cut by 3 bases, the J end by 7 bases, with 10 bases between. Germline lookup yields CDR1 SGHDT and CDR2 YYEEEE. CDR3 length: 13 amino acids.